Presented here are 24 T cell receptor beta chains from one specimen sequenced in a study of blood T cell repertoires in COVID-19. TCRdb's copy holds only in-frame clones and misses some; the assay was immunoSEQ multiplex PCR. The sample records 100,000 to 150,000 clones, 60% to 80% being singletons. What was sequenced was peripheral blood. These receptor sequences come from a man aged 60 to 75 with acute or convalescent COVID-19.

A single count supports this clone. The gene calls are TRBV5-8 and TRBJ1-2; TRBD1 might be the D (6 bases). Germline CDR1 is SGHTS and CDR2 is YDEGEE. The V gene lost 2 bases and the J gene lost 8 bases, with 13 bases spanning the gap. The CDR3 loop spans 13 amino acids. Here the CDR3 DNA reads TGTGCCAGCAGCTTCAGGGGAGAGGGAGGCTACACCTTC. Protein product: CASSFRGEGGYTF.

This chain uses TRBV10-2 with TRBJ2-2, with D tentatively TRBD2 (6 bases). V lost 0 bases, J lost 6 bases, and 8 bases lay in between. CDR3 size: 14 residues. The V gene's germline CDR1 is WSHSY and CDR2 SAAADI. CDR3 sequence (DNA): TGCGCCAGCAGTGAGTCGAGGGACTCCGGGGAGCTGTTTTTT. This translates into CASSESRDSGELFF.

This chain uses TRBV5-1 with TRBJ2-1; D may be TRBD2 (6 bases). V was pared by 4 bases and J by 0 bases, with 14 bases between. CDR3 size: 16 residues. CDR1 SGHRS and CDR2 YFSETQ come from the germline V gene. The chain's CDR3 is CASSTAGRNSYNEQFF. Here the CDR3 DNA reads TGCGCCAGCAGCACTGCGGGGAGAAACTCCTACAATGAGCAGTTCTTC.

This clone has more than one count but fewer than ten. The chain has TRBV4-1 and TRBJ1-1; the D is unclear. The length of the CDR3 is 15 residues. Germline CDR1 MGHRA, CDR2 YSYEKL. V was trimmed by 7 bases and J by 0 bases, leaving 15 bases between them. The DNA of the CDR3 is TGCGCCAGCACCCCCCGCCAAGACATGAACACTGAAGCTTTCTTT. The encoded protein is CASTPRQDMNTEAFF.

The gene calls are TRBV21-1 and TRBJ2-6; the table's D gene call, TRBD1, was not cross checked with the DNA. TRBV21-1 represents a pseudogene. CDR3 length: 16 amino acids. CDR3 loop: CASSNDRVSGANVLTF. CDR3 sequence (DNA): TGTGCCAGCAGCAACGACAGGGTCTCTGGGGCCAACGTCCTGACTTTC.

The chain carries TRBV30 and TRBJ2-1; D is perhaps TRBD2 (6 bases). Trimming cost V 3 bases and J 5 bases, with 11 bases left between them. This CDR3 has 13 amino acids. Per the germline V gene, CDR1 is GTSNPN and CDR2 is SVGIG (reference sequence). CDR3 sequence reads: CAWSRDWNNEQFF. CDR3 nucleotides: TGTGCCTGGAGCCGGGACTGGAACAATGAGCAGTTCTTC.

In its sample, this clone was seen once. V is TRBV20-1 and J is TRBJ1-2; unclear D gene. There are 11 residues in the CDR3. Germline CDR1 is DFQATT and CDR2 is SNEGSKA (reference sequence). DNA of the CDR3: TGCAGGTTAGGAGGTGGCTATGGCTACACCTTC. It encodes CRLGGGYGYTF.

The J gene is TRBJ1-2, the V gene TRBV11-3; TRBD1 matches 11 bases. The V gene end was trimmed by 5 bases and the J gene end by 4 bases; junction bases not matched to a gene: 3. The CDR3 is made up of 14 amino acids. Germline V CDR1 and CDR2: SGHNT, YENEEA. The CDR3 reads CASSAGTGGYGYTF. The CDR3, as DNA: TGTGCCAGCAGCGCCGGGACAGGGGGCTATGGCTACACCTTC.

This clone was counted a few times. The DNA for the CDR3 is TGTGCCAGCAGTTCCGGGACAGGGGTCACAGATACGCAGTATTTT. It encodes CASSSGTGVTDTQYF. The chain joins TRBV6-5 to TRBJ2-3; 10 nucleotides match TRBD1. In germline, CDR1 is MNHEY, CDR2 SVGAGI. Trimming took 4 bases from V and 2 from J; bases not matched to a gene: 3. The CDR3 totals 15 residues.

The rearrangement joins TRBV19 to TRBJ2-3; D is perhaps TRBD2 (6 bases). CDR3 length equals 15 residues. Looked up from germline, CDR1 is LNHDA and CDR2 is SQIVND (reference sequence). The V end lost 2 bases, the J end lost 0 bases, and 9 bases lay between the germline ends. CDR3 amino acids: CASSIKGTSTDTQYF. The CDR3 DNA reads TGTGCCAGTAGTATAAAGGGGACTAGCACAGATACGCAGTATTTT.

The chain links TRBV13 to TRBJ2-1, with D maybe TRBD2 (6 bases). Trimming took off 2 bases at V and 8 bases at J, with 13 bases between the two ends. CDR3 length: 14 residues. Germline assignment: CDR1 PRHDT and CDR2 FYEKMQ (reference sequence). The CDR3 sequence: CASSLRPGSDEQFF. CDR3 nucleotides: TGTGCCAGCAGCTTACGGCCCGGGAGTGATGAGCAGTTCTTC.

This clone was detected only once. The genes are TRBV24-1 and TRBJ2-2, with 10 bases matching TRBD2. In germline, CDR1 is KGHDR, CDR2 SFDVKD. The CDR3 is 19 amino acids. V was pared by 1 base and J by 3 bases, with 10 bases of the junction left unmatched. The CDR3 region has the DNA TGTGCCACCAGTGATTTAGGTACTAGCGGGAAGCCCTACACCGGGGAGCTGTTTTTT. Its translation is CATSDLGTSGKPYTGELFF.

This clone was counted a single time. The V gene is TRBV3-1 (or the pseudogene TRBV3-2), the J gene TRBJ1-1; D is possibly TRBD1 (6 bases). The V gene's germline CDR1 is LGHDT and CDR2 YNNKEL (reference sequence). The CDR3 consists of 11 residues. V was cut by 3 bases and J by 8 bases, with 7 bases left in between. CDR3 DNA sequence: TGTGCCAGCAGCCAGAGGGGGGAAGCTTTCTTT. Translation: CASSQRGEAFF.

This clone was seen a handful of times. The J gene is TRBJ2-7, the V gene TRBV28, with TRBD1 identical over 8 bases. The V segment lost 2 bases and the J segment 5 bases; nucleotides outside the gene matches: 5. This CDR3 has 14 residues. Germline CDR1 and CDR2: MDHEN and SYDVKM. The CDR3, as DNA: TGTGCCAGCAGTTTAGGCAGGGGGCACAACGAGCAGTACTTC. Residues: CASSLGRGHNEQYF.

The J gene is TRBJ1-1, the V gene TRBV15; 8 bases fit TRBD1. The V gene end was trimmed by 4 bases and the J gene end by 3 bases; junction bases not matched to a gene: 10. Germline CDR1 LNHNV, CDR2 YYDKDF (reference sequence). This CDR3 region has 16 residues. The CDR3 bases are TGTGCCACCAGCATCACCGGGACAGGCGCTTACACTGAAGCTTTCTTT. It encodes CATSITGTGAYTEAFF.

CDR3 nucleotide sequence: TGTGCCAGCGCCAGGGACAGGAGCACAGATACGCAGTATTTT. Translated, it gives CASARDRSTDTQYF. This chain uses TRBV11-3 with TRBJ2-3; 8 positions agree with TRBD1. Germline assignment: CDR1 SGHNT and CDR2 YENEEA. The CDR3 runs to 14 residues. Trimming cost V 8 bases and J 0 bases; bases outside gene matches: 4. The full variable domain, in which reference TRBV11-3 and TRBJ2-3 provide the parts outside the CDR3, is EAGVVQSPRYKIIEKKQPVAFWCNPISGHNTLYWYLQNLGQGPELLIRYENEEAVDDSQLPKDRFSAERLKGVDSTLKIQPAELGDSAVYLCASARDRSTDTQYFGPGTRLTVL.

The rearrangement links TRBV4-2 to TRBJ1-6; a weak D match, TRBD1 (6 bases). Trimming stripped 3 bases from V and 14 bases from J, with 11 bases between. The CDR3 length is 12 residues. Per germline, CDR1 LGHNA and CDR2 YNFKEQ. CDR3 residues: CASSQDSEALHF. CDR3 DNA: TGTGCCAGCAGCCAGGACAGTGAGGCCCTCCACTTT.

The J gene is TRBJ2-2, the V gene TRBV19; D possibly corresponds to TRBD1 (5 bases). The ends were cut back, 7 bases at V and 6 bases at J, with 12 bases in the middle. Germline loops: CDR1 LNHDA, CDR2 SQIVND (reference sequence). This CDR3 spans 13 amino acids. CDR3 in amino acids: CASKDKGPGELFF. Written as DNA, the CDR3 is TGTGCCAGTAAGGACAAGGGTCCCGGGGAGCTGTTTTTT.

V is TRBV10-3 and J is TRBJ2-6; D is ambiguous. Looked up from germline, CDR1 is ENHRY and CDR2 is SYGVKD. The V end was cut by 7 bases, the J end by 3 bases, with 7 bases between. The CDR3 has 13 amino acids. The CDR3 here is CAIKDSGANVLTF. For the CDR3, the DNA is TGTGCCATCAAAGATAGTGGGGCCAACGTCCTGACTTTC.

This chain joins TRBV6-4 and TRBJ2-2; the D gene is possibly TRBD1 (5 bases). The germline V gene encodes CDR1 MRHNA and CDR2 SNTAGT. CDR3 size: 13 residues. V dropped 4 bases and J dropped 6 bases, with 9 bases sitting between them. This CDR3 is CASSAARAGELFF. DNA of the CDR3: TGTGCCAGCAGTGCGGCCAGGGCCGGGGAGCTGTTTTTT.

This clone was seen once. V usage is TRBV3-1 (or the pseudogene TRBV3-2) and J usage is TRBJ2-1; 12 positions match TRBD2. CDR1 and CDR2 from the germline V gene are LGHDT and YNNKEL (reference sequence). This CDR3 has 15 amino acids. V lost 4 bases to trimming and J lost 2 bases; unmatched junction nucleotides: 0. The CDR3 region has the DNA TGTGCCAGCAGCCGGACTAGCGGGACCTACAATGAGCAGTTCTTC. The encoded protein is CASSRTSGTYNEQFF.

The chain carries TRBV3-1 (or the pseudogene TRBV3-2) and TRBJ2-3; 7 positions agree with TRBD2. V lost 2 bases to trimming and J lost 4 bases; unmatched junction nucleotides: 6. The CDR3 is 15 amino acids. The germline gives CDR1 LGHDT, CDR2 YNNKEL (reference sequence). The CDR3 nucleotides read TGTGCCAGCAGCCAACGGCGGGGGAATGCAGATACGCAGTATTTT. It specifies CASSQRRGNADTQYF.

J is TRBJ1-2 and V is TRBV11-1; 8 nucleotides align to TRBD1. V shed 2 bases, J shed 8 bases, and the junction held 4 bases outside the gene matches. Germline CDR1 reads SGHAT; CDR2 reads FQDESV (reference sequence). The CDR3 contains 13 residues. CDR3 protein: CASSLRPGGGYTF. In DNA, the CDR3 is TGTGCCAGCAGCTTACGCCCAGGGGGCGGCTACACCTTC.

J is TRBJ2-2 and V is TRBV6-5, with a possible D match to TRBD2 (6 bases). Trimming removed 6 bases from V and 7 bases from J, with 18 bases in between. The germline CDR1 and CDR2 sequences are MNHEY and SVGAGI. The CDR3 sequence is 15 residues long. The CDR3 DNA reads as TGTGCCAGCAGCGGCACTCGAACCGGGGGCGGGGAGCTGTTTTTT. Amino acid sequence: CASSGTRTGGGELFF.